This entry lists 22 T cell receptor beta chains sequenced from one sample in a study of CD8 T cells in Susac syndrome. With random hexamers, reverse transcription was performed on 0.5 to 1 ug of RNA. TCRdb used MiXCR to reprocess the immunoSEQ multiplex PCR reads, holding one entry per CDR3 protein. The top ten clones hold more than 0.13% of a sample with some 68,000 distinct CDR3 sequences, around 93% of them seen once. Material: CD4+ T cells from PBMCs. These receptors all come from a human donor with Susac syndrome.

This clonotype was seen a single time. The chain joins TRBV7-9 to TRBJ2-1, with 11 bases lining up with TRBD1. The CDR3 is 14 residues long. Germline CDR1 SEHNR, CDR2 FQNEAQ (reference sequence). The ends lost 5 bases at V and 9 bases at J; junction bases unmatched: 6. The CDR3 bases are TGTGCCAGCAGCACCATGGGACAGGGGGGTGAGCAGTTCTTC. This translates into CASSTMGQGGEQFF. The full variable domain, in which reference TRBV7-9 and TRBJ2-1 provide the parts outside the CDR3, is DTGVSQNPRHKITKRGQNVTFRCDPISEHNRLYWYRQTLGQGPEFLTYFQNEAQLEKSRLLSDRFSAERPKGSFSTLEIQRTEQGDSAMYLCASSTMGQGGEQFFGPGTRLTVL.

This chain links TRBV5-4 with TRBJ2-5, with D hard to call. The V gene's germline CDR1 is SGHNT and CDR2 YYREEE (reference sequence). With 2 bases removed from V and 2 bases from J, the gap between germline ends came to 13 bases. This CDR3 has 15 residues. CDR3 region: CASSLTGTPQETQYF. CDR3 bases: TGTGCCAGCAGCTTAACTGGTACACCTCAAGAGACCCAGTACTTC.

V usage is TRBV9 and J usage is TRBJ1-1; D is unresolved. Germline CDR1 and CDR2: SGDLS and YYNGEE. Trimming pared 0 bases from V and 7 bases from J, leaving 10 bases between. This CDR3 spans 13 amino acids. Here the CDR3 reads CASSVGMQVEAFF. The CDR3 DNA sequence: TGTGCCAGCAGCGTAGGGATGCAAGTTGAAGCTTTCTTT.

J is TRBJ1-3 and V is TRBV4-2; D remains unclear. Trimming cost V 0 bases and J 2 bases, with 11 bases left between them. In germline, CDR1 is LGHNA, CDR2 YNFKEQ. The CDR3 covers 16 residues. The CDR3 DNA is TGTGCCAGCAGCCAAGATGGTGCAGACCCTGGAAACACCATATATTTT. This sequence encodes CASSQDGADPGNTIYF.

Only a few counts were recorded for this clonotype. V gene TRBV6-5 combines with J gene TRBJ1-2; D perhaps matches TRBD1 (5 bases). CDR1 and CDR2 (germline): MNHEY, SVGAGI. The length of the CDR3 is 14 residues. Deletions cut 5 bases from V and 4 bases from J, with 14 bases between. DNA of the CDR3: TGTGCCAGCAGTACAAACGGGGCCTTCTATGGCTACACCTTC. Protein product: CASSTNGAFYGYTF.

The chain has TRBV5-1 and TRBJ2-1, with 8 bases fitting TRBD2. CDR1 and CDR2 (germline): SGHRS, YFSETQ. V gave up 7 bases and J gave up 6 bases; unmatched junction bases: 12. The CDR3 contains 15 residues. The CDR3 region is CASRPGGEGTNEQFF. CDR3 bases: TGCGCCAGCCGACCCGGGGGGGAAGGTACCAATGAGCAGTTCTTC.

This sequence joins TRBV7-2 and TRBJ1-5; no clear D gene. Germline loops: CDR1 SGHTA, CDR2 FQGNSA. The CDR3 consists of 13 residues. V was shortened by 4 bases and J by 3 bases, with 7 bases between the two germline ends. The CDR3 is CASSSGHNQPQHF. In DNA, the CDR3 is TGTGCCAGCAGCTCCGGCCACAATCAGCCCCAGCATTTT.

The chain joins TRBV18 to TRBJ2-7; 9 nucleotides agree with TRBD1. Unmatched junction bases numbered 6, after V lost 1 base and J lost 5 bases. In germline, CDR1 is KGHSH, CDR2 LQKENI. The CDR3 has 15 residues. The CDR3 protein is CASSPLGTGMDEQYF. CDR3 DNA sequence: TGTGCCAGCTCACCACTAGGGACAGGGATGGACGAGCAGTACTTC.

V is TRBV19 and J is TRBJ1-5, with D hard to call. This CDR3 contains 12 residues. Trimming cost V 4 bases and J 11 bases, with 12 bases left between them. CDR1 is LNHDA, CDR2 SQIVND, per germline (reference sequence). CDR3 amino acids: CASSTSPGSQHF. Written as DNA, the CDR3 is TGTGCCAGTAGTACCAGCCCCGGGTCCCAGCATTTT.

CDR3 DNA: TGTGCCAGCAGCTTTCAATCTAGGAACACTGAAGCTTTCTTT. This codes for CASSFQSRNTEAFF. This rearrangement joins TRBV5-5 to TRBJ1-1; D remains ambiguous. The CDR3 is 14 amino acids. V was pared by 2 bases and J by 1 base, with 9 bases between. Germline V gene lookup returns CDR1 SGHKS and CDR2 YYEKEE (reference sequence). The full variable domain, rest sourced from reference TRBV5-5 and TRBJ1-1, is DAGVTQSPTHLIKTRGQQVTLRCSPISGHKSVSWYQQVLGQGPQFIFQYYEKEERGRGNFPDRFSARQFPNYSSELNVNALLLGDSALYLCASSFQSRNTEAFFGQGTRLTVV.

The chain has TRBV20-1 and TRBJ1-5; D is uncertain. Germline loops: CDR1 DFQATT, CDR2 SNEGSKA (reference sequence). The V gene lost 4 bases and the J gene lost 2 bases, with 15 bases spanning the gap. The CDR3 has 15 residues. The chain's CDR3 is CSATVHPGGNQPQHF. The CDR3 coding sequence is TGCAGTGCTACAGTTCACCCGGGTGGCAATCAGCCCCAGCATTTT.

V usage is TRBV28 and J usage is TRBJ2-1, with 11 positions matching TRBD1. CDR1 is MDHEN, CDR2 SYDVKM, per germline. The CDR3 runs 17 residues. V lost 5 bases to trimming and J lost 6 bases; unmatched junction nucleotides: 12. DNA of the CDR3: TGTGCCAGCAGTCTCCCATCCGGGACAGGGGGGGGCAATGAGCAGTTCTTC. Its translation: CASSLPSGTGGGNEQFF.

The gene calls are TRBV7-2 and TRBJ2-3; D not resolved. This CDR3 has 15 residues. With 1 base removed from V and 2 bases from J, the gap between germline ends came to 10 bases. The germline CDR1 and CDR2 sequences are SGHTA and FQGNSA. CDR3 coding DNA: TGTGCCAGCAGCTTAGGACCCGGGCCCACAGATACGCAGTATTTT. This translates into CASSLGPGPTDTQYF. The full variable domain, rest sourced from reference TRBV7-2 and TRBJ2-3, is GAGVSQSPSNKVTEKGKDVELRCDPISGHTALYWYRQSLGQGLEFLIYFQGNSAPDKSGLPSDRFSAERTGGSVSTLTIQRTQQEDSAVYLCASSLGPGPTDTQYFGPGTRLTVL.

The table lists this clonotype with a count of one. The chain links TRBV2 to TRBJ1-5; D call uncertain. Germline V gives CDR1 SNHLY, CDR2 FYNNEI. With 4 bases removed from V and 0 bases from J, the gap between germline ends came to 4 bases. CDR3 length: 13 amino acids. CDR3 loop: CASSARSNQPQHF. The CDR3, as DNA: TGTGCCAGCAGTGCACGTAGCAATCAGCCCCAGCATTTT.

CDR3 loop: CASSPPGTSTDTQYF. The CDR3 DNA reads as TGTGCCAGCAGTCCACCAGGGACTTCCACAGATACGCAGTATTTT. This rearrangement joins TRBV2 to TRBJ2-3, with D possibly being TRBD2 (6 bases). V was cut by 5 bases and J by 2 bases, with 14 bases left in between. The CDR3 totals 15 residues. Looked up from germline, CDR1 is SNHLY and CDR2 is FYNNEI.

This clonotype has just one count. This chain connects TRBV5-1 to TRBJ2-3; a possible D gene is TRBD1 (5 bases). V was pared by 3 bases and J by 1 base, with 12 bases between. Germline CDR1 reads SGHRS; CDR2 reads YFSETQ. There are 15 residues in the CDR3. This chain's CDR3 is CASSSGHYGTDTQYF. CDR3 nucleotide sequence: TGCGCCAGCAGCTCCGGACACTACGGCACAGATACGCAGTATTTT.

The rearrangement uses TRBV19 and TRBJ1-5; D remains unclear. Looked up from germline, CDR1 is LNHDA and CDR2 is SQIVND (reference sequence). The V end lost 1 base, the J end lost 4 bases, and 5 bases lay between the germline ends. The CDR3 extends over 13 amino acids. The CDR3 coding sequence is TGTGCCAGTAGTATAGGACCTAATCAGCCCCAGCATTTT. Its translation: CASSIGPNQPQHF.

The V and J genes are TRBV19 and TRBJ1-1; D possibly corresponds to TRBD1 (6 bases). The CDR3 consists of 15 residues. Trimming removed 5 bases from V and 3 bases from J, with 16 bases in between. Germline CDR1 reads LNHDA; CDR2 reads SQIVND (reference sequence). CDR3 coding DNA: TGTGCCAGTAGTGGTTACAGGGATCGGGACACTGAAGCTTTCTTT. Encoded protein: CASSGYRDRDTEAFF.

V and J are TRBV27 and TRBJ2-3; D not resolved. Germline V gene sequence: CDR1 MNHEY, CDR2 SMNVEV (reference sequence). V was shortened by 1 base and J by 3 bases, with 14 bases between the two germline ends. The CDR3 extends over 16 amino acids. In DNA form, the CDR3 reads TGTGCCAGCAGTTTATTTGGGATTCTGATGACAGATACGCAGTATTTT. This sequence encodes CASSLFGILMTDTQYF.

CDR3 loop: CASSLLRTSGGEETQYF. The CDR3 nucleotides are TGTGCCAGCAGCTTATTAAGGACTAGCGGGGGGGAAGAGACCCAGTACTTC. The chain couples TRBV11-3 to TRBJ2-5; 15 nucleotides align to TRBD2. Per the germline V gene, CDR1 is SGHNT and CDR2 is YENEEA. The length of the CDR3 is 17 residues. Trimming at V came to 2 bases and at J to 3 bases, leaving 4 bases not matched to a gene. Combining the CDR3 with reference TRBV11-3 and TRBJ2-5 gives the whole variable domain EAGVVQSPRYKIIEKKQPVAFWCNPISGHNTLYWYLQNLGQGPELLIRYENEEAVDDSQLPKDRFSAERLKGVDSTLKIQPAELGDSAVYLCASSLLRTSGGEETQYFGPGTRLLVL.

The chain joins TRBV3-1 to TRBJ2-3; TRBD2 agrees at 7 bases. This CDR3 has 16 amino acids. Germline lookup yields CDR1 LGHDT and CDR2 YNNKEL (reference sequence). With V trimmed by 0 bases and J by 1 base, 4 bases remained unmatched. CDR3 DNA sequence: TGTGCCAGCAGCCAAGATCGGCTAGCGGGCACAGATACGCAGTATTTT. Its protein is CASSQDRLAGTDTQYF.

The chain joins TRBV14 to TRBJ2-6; D is unclear. Germline assignment: CDR1 SGHDN and CDR2 FVKESK. The CDR3 length is 14 residues. V shed 0 bases and J shed 9 bases, with 9 bases lying between them. CDR3 nucleotides: TGTGCCAGCAGCCAAGATCTATTATTCAACGTCCTGACTTTC. Translated, it gives CASSQDLLFNVLTF.